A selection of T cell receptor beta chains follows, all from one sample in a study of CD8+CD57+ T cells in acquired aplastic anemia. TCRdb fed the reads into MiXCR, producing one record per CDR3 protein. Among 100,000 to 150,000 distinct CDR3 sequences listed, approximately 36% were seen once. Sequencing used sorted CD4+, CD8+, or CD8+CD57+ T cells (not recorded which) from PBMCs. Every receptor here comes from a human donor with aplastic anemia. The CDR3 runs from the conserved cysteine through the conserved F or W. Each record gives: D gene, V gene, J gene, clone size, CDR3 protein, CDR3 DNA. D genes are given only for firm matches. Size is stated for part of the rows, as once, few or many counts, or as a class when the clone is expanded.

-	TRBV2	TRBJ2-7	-	CASSERSDYEQYF	TGTGCCAGCAGTGAAAGGTCAGACTACGAGCAGTACTTC
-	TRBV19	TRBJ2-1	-	CASSISYRYNEQFF	TGTGCCAGTAGTATTAGCTACCGGTACAATGAGCAGTTCTTC
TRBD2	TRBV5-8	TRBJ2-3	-	CASSIVAGADTQYF	TGTGCCAGCAGCATCGTAGCGGGGGCAGATACGCAGTATTTT
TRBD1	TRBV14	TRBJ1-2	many	CASSQGQAYGYTF	TGTGCCAGCAGCCAGGGACAGGCCTATGGCTACACCTTC
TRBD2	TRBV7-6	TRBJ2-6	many	CASSMTSGGSSGANVLTF	TGTGCCAGCAGCATGACTAGCGGGGGTTCCTCTGGGGCCAACGTCCTGACTTTC
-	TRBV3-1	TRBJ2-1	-	CASSQGTVYNEQFF	TGTGCCAGCAGCCAGGGCACAGTTTACAATGAGCAGTTCTTC
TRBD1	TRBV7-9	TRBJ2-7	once	CASSQGDLSSYEQYF	TGTGCCAGCAGCCAGGGGGACCTTTCCTCCTACGAGCAGTACTTC
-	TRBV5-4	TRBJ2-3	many	CASSLVAGSSTDTQYF	TGTGCCAGCAGCTTGGTGGCGGGTTCTAGCACAGATACGCAGTATTTT
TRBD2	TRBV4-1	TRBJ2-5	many	CASSQTPTSGLGTQYF	TGCGCCAGCAGCCAAACCCCGACTAGCGGACTGGGGACCCAGTACTTC
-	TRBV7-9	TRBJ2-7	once	CASSPGVYYEQYF	TGTGCCAGCAGCCCGGGGGTCTATTACGAGCAGTACTTC
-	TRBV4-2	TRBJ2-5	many	CASSQGKGLTGTGETQYF	TGTGCCAGCAGCCAAGGTAAAGGCTTGACGGGAACGGGGGAGACCCAGTACTTC
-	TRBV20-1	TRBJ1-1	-	CSARQTEPAFF	TGCAGTGCTAGACAAACGGAACCGGCTTTCTTT
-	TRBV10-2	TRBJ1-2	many	CASSESRLGAVYGYTF	TGCGCCAGCAGTGAGTCGAGGTTGGGGGCTGTCTATGGCTACACCTTC
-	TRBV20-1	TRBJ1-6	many	CSAHAAGSGPLHF	TGCAGTGCCCATGCAGCCGGGTCGGGACCCCTCCACTTT
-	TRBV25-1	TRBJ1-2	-	CASSEQGGRGYGYTF	TGTGCCAGCAGTGAACAGGGCGGCAGGGGATATGGCTACACCTTC
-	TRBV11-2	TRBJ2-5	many	CASSAQRGAQYF	TGTGCCAGCAGCGCCCAGAGGGGGGCCCAGTACTTC
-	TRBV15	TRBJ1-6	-	CATSRDGVGGDNSPLHF	TGTGCCACCAGCAGAGATGGGGTTGGGGGGGATAATTCACCCCTCCACTTT
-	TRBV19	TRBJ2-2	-	CASIATANTGELFF	TGTGCCAGTATTGCGACAGCGAACACCGGGGAGCTGTTTTTT
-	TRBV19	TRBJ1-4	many	CASRGPGPNEKLFF	TGTGCCAGTAGGGGGCCGGGCCCGAATGAAAAACTGTTTTTT
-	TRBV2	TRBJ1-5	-	CATKGGSNQPQHF	TGTGCCACGAAAGGGGGGAGCAATCAGCCCCAGCATTTT
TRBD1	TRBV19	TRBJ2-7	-	CASGQGKKYF	TGTGCCAGTGGACAGGGGAAAAAGTACTTC
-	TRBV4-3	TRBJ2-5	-	CASSQVPGRETQYF	TGCGCCAGCAGCCAAGTTCCGGGACGGGAGACCCAGTACTTC
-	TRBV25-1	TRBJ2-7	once	CASSEITDGPSYEQYF	TGTGCCAGCAGTGAGATCACCGACGGCCCGTCCTACGAGCAGTACTTC
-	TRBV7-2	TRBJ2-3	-	CASMRSWTDTQYF	TGTGCCAGCATGAGATCTTGGACAGATACGCAGTATTTT
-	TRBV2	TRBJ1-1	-	CASSEIWEQGGNTEAFF	TGTGCCAGCAGTGAGATTTGGGAGCAGGGAGGGAACACTGAAGCTTTCTTT
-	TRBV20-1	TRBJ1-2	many	CSARDLRRNYGYTF	TGCAGTGCTAGAGATCTAAGGAGAAACTATGGCTACACCTTC
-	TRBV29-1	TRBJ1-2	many	CSVEFAGYELNYGYTF	TGCAGCGTTGAATTCGCGGGGTATGAGCTTAACTATGGCTACACCTTC
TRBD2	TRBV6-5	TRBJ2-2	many	CASSFLAGSGELFF	TGTGCCAGCAGTTTTTTAGCGGGGAGCGGGGAGCTGTTTTTT
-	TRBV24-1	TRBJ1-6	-	CATSDYRVGSPLHF	TGTGCCACCAGTGATTACAGGGTCGGGTCACCCCTCCACTTT
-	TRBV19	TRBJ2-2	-	CASTRGGEDTGELFF	TGTGCCAGTACCCGAGGGGGAGAAGACACCGGGGAGCTGTTTTTT
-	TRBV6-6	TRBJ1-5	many	CASSYDRTSNQPQHF	TGTGCCAGCAGTTACGACAGGACTAGCAATCAGCCCCAGCATTTT
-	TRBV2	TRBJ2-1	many	CASSLGLRGNEQFF	TGTGCCAGCAGCCTGGGACTCCGAGGGAATGAGCAGTTCTTC
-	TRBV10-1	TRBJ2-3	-	CASSESKTDTQYF	TGCGCCAGCAGTGAGTCGAAGACAGATACGCAGTATTTT
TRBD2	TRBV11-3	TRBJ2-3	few	CASSLVLSGGAADTQYF	TGTGCCAGCAGCTTAGTTCTTAGCGGGGGGGCCGCAGATACGCAGTATTTT
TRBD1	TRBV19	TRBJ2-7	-	CASSIPGQGEQYF	TGTGCCAGTAGTATTCCGGGACAGGGCGAGCAGTACTTC
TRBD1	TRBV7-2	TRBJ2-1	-	CASSRGTGNEQFF	TGTGCCAGCAGTCGTGGGACAGGGAATGAGCAGTTCTTC
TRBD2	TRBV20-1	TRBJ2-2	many	CSARPTSGYTGELFF	TGCAGTGCTAGACCTACTAGCGGGTACACCGGGGAGCTGTTTTTT
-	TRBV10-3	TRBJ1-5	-	CAISESWVNQPQHF	TGTGCCATCAGTGAGTCGTGGGTCAATCAGCCCCAGCATTTT
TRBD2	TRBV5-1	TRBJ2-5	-	CASSGERGGPETQYF	TGCGCCAGCAGCGGGGAGCGGGGGGGCCCCGAGACCCAGTACTTC
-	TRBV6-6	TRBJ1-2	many	CASSYGWEGSNYGYTF	TGTGCCAGCAGTTACGGGTGGGAGGGGTCCAACTATGGCTACACCTTC
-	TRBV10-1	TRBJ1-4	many	CASTRTPATNEKLFF	TGCGCCAGCACCCGGACGCCTGCAACTAATGAAAAACTGTTTTTT
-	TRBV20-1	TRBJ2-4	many	CSASALLGNIQYF	TGCAGTGCTAGTGCCCTCCTCGGCAACATTCAGTACTTC
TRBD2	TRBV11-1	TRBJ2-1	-	CASSAGLAGGLGSYNEQFF	TGTGCCAGCAGCGCGGGACTAGCGGGGGGCCTCGGCTCCTACAATGAGCAGTTCTTC
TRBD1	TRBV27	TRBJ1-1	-	CASSLAGQGTEAFF	TGTGCCAGCAGTTTGGCGGGACAGGGGACTGAAGCTTTCTTT
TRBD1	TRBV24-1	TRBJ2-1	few	CATSDNTGGRANEQFF	TGTGCCACCAGTGATAATACAGGGGGCCGGGCGAATGAGCAGTTCTTC
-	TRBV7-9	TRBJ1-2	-	CASSLKGYTF	TGTGCCAGCAGCTTAAAGGGCTACACCTTC
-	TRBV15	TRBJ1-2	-	CATSRGEAYGYTF	TGTGCCACCAGCAGAGGGGAGGCCTATGGCTACACCTTC